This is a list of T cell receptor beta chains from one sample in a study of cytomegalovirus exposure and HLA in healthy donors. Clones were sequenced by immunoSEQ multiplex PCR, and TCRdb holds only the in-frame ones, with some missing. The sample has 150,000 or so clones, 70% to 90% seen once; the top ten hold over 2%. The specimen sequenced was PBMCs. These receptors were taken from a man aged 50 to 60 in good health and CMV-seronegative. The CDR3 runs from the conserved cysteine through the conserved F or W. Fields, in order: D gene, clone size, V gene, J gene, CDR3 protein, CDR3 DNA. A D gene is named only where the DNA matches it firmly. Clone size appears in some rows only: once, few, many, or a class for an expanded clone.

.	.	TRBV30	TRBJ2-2	CAWSVQGDGELFF	TGTGCCTGGAGTGTACAAGGGGACGGGGAGCTGTTTTTT
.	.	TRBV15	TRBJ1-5	CATSRDRSVGLSQHF	TGTGCCACCAGCAGAGATAGAAGTGTGGGCTTATCCCAGCATTTT
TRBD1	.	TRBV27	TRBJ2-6	CASSFSGTGHSVSSGANVLTF	TGTGCCAGCAGTTTCTCCGGGACAGGGCACTCCGTAAGCTCTGGGGCCAACGTCCTGACTTTC
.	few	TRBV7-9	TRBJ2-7	CASNSGGFEPTSYEQYF	TGTGCCAGCAACTCAGGCGGGTTCGAACCGACTTCCTACGAGCAGTACTTC
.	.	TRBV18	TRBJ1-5	CASSPSGGITVF	TGTGCCAGCTCACCATCAGGTGGCATTACCGTTTTT
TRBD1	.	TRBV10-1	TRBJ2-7	CASVEQPGQKLHF	TGCGCCAGCGTCGAACAACCGGGACAGAAATTACACTTC
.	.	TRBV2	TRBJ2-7	CASSVSGIGYEQYF	TGTGCCAGCAGTGTCTCGGGGATTGGCTACGAGCAGTACTTC
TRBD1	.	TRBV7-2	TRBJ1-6	CASSRDRGFSPLHF	TGTGCCAGCAGTCGGGACAGGGGATTTTCACCCCTCCACTTT
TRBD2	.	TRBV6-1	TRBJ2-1	CASTLAGVNEQFF	TGTGCCAGCACCCTAGCGGGAGTGAATGAGCAGTTCTTC
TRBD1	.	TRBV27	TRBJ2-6	CASSPWGLGTGAFGANVLTF	TGTGCCAGCAGTCCTTGGGGTCTCGGGACAGGGGCCTTTGGGGCCAACGTCCTGACTTTC
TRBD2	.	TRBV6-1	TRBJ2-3	CASGWGAGERNF	TGTGCCAGCGGCTGGGGAGCGGGAGAGAGGAATTTT
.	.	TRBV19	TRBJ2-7	CASSMGQDSYEQYF	TGTGCCAGTAGTATGGGCCAGGACTCCTACGAGCAGTACTTC
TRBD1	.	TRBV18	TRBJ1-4	CASSTGTGSDNEKLFF	TGTGCCAGCTCAACCGGGACAGGGTCAGATAATGAAAAACTGTTTTTT
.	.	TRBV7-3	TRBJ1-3	CASSPSGLDSGNTIYF	TGTGCCAGCAGCCCCTCGGGGTTGGACTCTGGAAACACCATATATTTT
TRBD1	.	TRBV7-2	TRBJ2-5	CASGRYDREETQYF	TGTGCCAGCGGCCGTTACGACAGGGAAGAGACCCAGTACTTC
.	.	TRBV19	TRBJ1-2	CASSRANYGYTF	TGTGCCAGTAGCCGCGCTAACTATGGCTACACCTTC